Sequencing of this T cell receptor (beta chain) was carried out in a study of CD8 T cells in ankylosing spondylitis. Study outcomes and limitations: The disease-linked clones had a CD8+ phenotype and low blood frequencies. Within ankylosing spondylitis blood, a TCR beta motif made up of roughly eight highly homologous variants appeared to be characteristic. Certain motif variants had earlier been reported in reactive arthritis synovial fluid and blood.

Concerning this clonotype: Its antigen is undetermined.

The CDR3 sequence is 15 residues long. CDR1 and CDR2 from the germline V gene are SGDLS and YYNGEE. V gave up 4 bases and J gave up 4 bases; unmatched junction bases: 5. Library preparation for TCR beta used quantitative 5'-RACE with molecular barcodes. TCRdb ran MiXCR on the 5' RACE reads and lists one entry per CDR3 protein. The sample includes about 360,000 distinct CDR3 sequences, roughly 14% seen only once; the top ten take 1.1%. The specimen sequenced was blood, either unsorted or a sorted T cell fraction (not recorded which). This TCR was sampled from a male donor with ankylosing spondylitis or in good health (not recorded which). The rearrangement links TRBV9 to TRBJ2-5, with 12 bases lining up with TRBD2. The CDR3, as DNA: TGTGCCAGCAGCTCTAGCGGGGGGGACCGAGAGACCCAGTACTTC. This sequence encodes CASSSSGGDRETQYF.